This T cell receptor beta chain was sequenced in a study of graft-versus-host responses after intestinal transplantation. Study context: Anti-thymocyte globulin induction was given to all recipients, followed by tacrolimus and steroids for around three years.

Study results and limitations: Allografts from individuals with graft-donor T cell macrochimerism displayed high graft-versus-host to host-versus-graft clonal ratios.

CDR1 is SGHAT and CDR2 is FQNNGV in the germline V gene. This CDR3 spans 17 amino acids. Trimming took 1 base from V and 3 from J, leaving 16 bases between them. In the case of this clone: What it recognizes is unknown.

The assay was immunoSEQ multiplex PCR, and TCRdb's table has in-frame clones only and misses some. The table shows about 130,000 clones, with 92% occurring only once. The rearrangement joins TRBV11-2 to TRBJ2-4; D ambiguous. The material was unstimulated CD4+ T cells sorted from spleen or lymph node cells, obtained before intestinal transplant. This TCR derives from a human donor who received an intestinal transplant. CDR3 region: CASSLAFRIIDKNIQYF. DNA for the CDR3: TGTGCCAGCAGCTTAGCCTTCAGGATTATAGACAAAAACATTCAGTACTTC. Complete variable domain (other parts from reference TRBV11-2 and TRBJ2-4): EAGVAQSPRYKIIEKRQSVAFWCNPISGHATLYWYQQILGQGPKLLIQFQNNGVVDDSQLPKDRFSAERLKGVDSTLKIQPAKLEDSAVYLCASSLAFRIIDKNIQYFGAGTRLSVL.